This TCR beta chain was obtained from a study of T cells in localized non-small cell lung cancer. Comment on this clone: Its antigen remains unknown.

Profiled with immunoSEQ multiplex PCR; TCRdb holds only in-frame clones, not every one. This table holds approximately 3,100 clones, less than 30% found once. General study findings and limits: A median approximately 57 of the top 100 tumor clones appeared in adjacent lung.

CDR1 ENHRY and CDR2 SYGVKD come from the germline V gene. V trimming: 11 bases; J trimming: 0 bases; junction bases outside the gene matches: 14. The CDR3 length is 17 residues. This chain links TRBV10-3 with TRBJ1-5; TRBD1 agrees at 9 bases. This sequence originates from a woman between 35 and 75 years old with stage I lung adenocarcinoma. Material: normal lung tissue next to the tumor, obtained before any cancer treatment. CDR3 DNA: TGTGCCTGCAAACCGACAGGGGGAGGGTTTAGCAATCAGCCCCAGCATTTT. Protein sequence: CACKPTGGGFSNQPQHF.